These 25 T cell receptor beta chains were sequenced from one sample in a study of CD8 T cells in ankylosing spondylitis. From the 5' RACE reads, TCRdb called clonotypes with MiXCR, one entry per CDR3 protein. The sample shows approximately 210,000 distinct CDR3 sequences, roughly 13% of them seen only once. Sequenced sample: blood, either unsorted or a sorted T cell fraction (not recorded which). Receptors were obtained from a male donor with ankylosing spondylitis or in good health (not recorded which).

This clonotype was found many times. This chain connects TRBV5-1 to TRBJ2-7; D gene uncertain. The CDR3 has 14 amino acids. Germline CDR1 SGHRS, CDR2 YFSETQ. The germline V and J ends were trimmed by 4 bases and 3 bases, with 14 bases remaining between them. In nucleotides, the CDR3 is TGCGCCAGCAGCGCGTTCGGGCTGGTCTACGAGCAGTACTTC. This translates into CASSAFGLVYEQYF. The variable domain in full, with the rest retrieved from reference TRBV5-1 and TRBJ2-7, is KAGVTQTPRYLIKTRGQQVTLSCSPISGHRSVSWYQQTPGQGLQFLFEYFSETQRNKGNFPGRFSGRQFSNSRSEMNVSTLELGDSALYLCASSAFGLVYEQYFGPGTRLTVT.

This clonotype was detected ten times or more. This rearrangement joins TRBV5-5 to TRBJ2-7; a possible D gene is TRBD1 (5 bases). Per germline, CDR1 SGHKS and CDR2 YYEKEE (reference sequence). CDR3 length equals 15 residues. Trimming shortened V by 7 bases and J by 2 bases, and 19 bases separated the two germline ends. The CDR3 protein is CASVEGVAKTYEQYF. In DNA, the CDR3 is TGTGCCAGCGTCGAAGGGGTGGCGAAAACCTACGAGCAGTACTTC.

This clonotype was seen a few times. CDR3 DNA: TGTGCCAGCAGCGTAGCGGGGGGGAACCACAATGAGCAGTTCTTC. Its translation: CASSVAGGNHNEQFF. V is TRBV6-4 and J is TRBJ2-1; 11 nucleotides match TRBD2. The CDR3 sequence is 15 residues long. The V segment lost 6 bases and the J segment 5 bases; nucleotides outside the gene matches: 6. The V gene's germline CDR1 is MRHNA and CDR2 SNTAGT.

This clonotype was detected many times. The V call is TRBV4-1, the J call TRBJ2-7; 14 bases align to TRBD2. The germline gives CDR1 MGHRA, CDR2 YSYEKL. This CDR3 spans 15 amino acids. The trim removed 4 bases at V and 1 base at J, leaving 0 bases unmatched. Here the CDR3 reads CASSRLAGGSYEQYF. CDR3 sequence (DNA): TGCGCCAGCAGCCGACTAGCGGGAGGGTCCTACGAGCAGTACTTC.

There are a few counts of this clonotype. The chain carries TRBV28 and TRBJ1-1; unclear D gene. CDR3 length: 13 amino acids. The germline CDR1 and CDR2 sequences are MDHEN and SYDVKM. Trimming cost V 7 bases and J 3 bases, with 12 bases left between them. The CDR3 bases are TGTGCCAGCATTCAATTTGGATACACTGAAGCTTTCTTT. Protein: CASIQFGYTEAFF.

The rearrangement uses TRBV4-1 and TRBJ2-5; 12 nucleotides align to TRBD2. The CDR3 sequence is 15 residues long. Looked up from germline, CDR1 is MGHRA and CDR2 is YSYEKL. Trimming at V came to 0 bases and at J to 10 bases, leaving 6 bases not matched to a gene. DNA of the CDR3: TGCGCCAGCAGCCAAGATTTGGCTAGCGGGGGGGACCAGTACTTC. This translates into CASSQDLASGGDQYF.

This chain uses TRBV4-1 with TRBJ2-7, with D possibly TRBD1 on 7 matching bases. Per germline, CDR1 MGHRA and CDR2 YSYEKL. V was shortened by 2 bases and J by 1 base, with 15 bases between the two germline ends. This CDR3 is 16 amino acids long. The CDR3, as DNA: TGCGCCAGCAGCCAATTTGCGGGACAGTATTCCTACGAGCAGTACTTC. It is translated as CASSQFAGQYSYEQYF.

This clonotype was recorded a few times. The rearrangement uses TRBV27 and TRBJ1-6; D unclear. Between the trimmed V and J ends, which lost 2 bases and 7 bases, there was a span of 9 bases. The CDR3 loop spans 14 amino acids. Germline V gene data show CDR1 as MNHEY and CDR2 as SMNVEV (reference sequence). CDR3: CASSLTHSNSPLHF. The CDR3 region has the DNA TGTGCCAGCAGTTTAACACATTCCAATTCACCCCTCCACTTT.

The chain links TRBV7-8 to TRBJ1-2; D is uncertain. The CDR3 has 13 amino acids. V was cut by 6 bases and J by 3 bases, with 11 bases left in between. CDR1 is SGHVS and CDR2 is FQNEAQ in the germline V gene. The CDR3 sequence is CASRTVADYGYTF. DNA of the CDR3: TGTGCCAGCAGGACGGTTGCGGACTATGGCTACACCTTC.

This clonotype showed up just a few times. The chain joins TRBV5-6 to TRBJ2-5; perhaps TRBD2 as D (6 bases). This CDR3 contains 16 residues. V gave up 0 bases and J gave up 3 bases, with 15 bases separating them. Germline assignment: CDR1 SGHDT and CDR2 YYEEEE. The CDR3 region has the DNA TGTGCCAGCAGCTTGGTTGGCGGGGCCGAAGAAGAGACCCAGTACTTC. It encodes CASSLVGGAEEETQYF.

This clonotype has more than one count but fewer than ten. V gene TRBV29-1 combines with J gene TRBJ2-7; D may be TRBD1 (5 bases). Germline CDR1 reads SQVTM; CDR2 reads ANQGSEA. This CDR3 region has 13 residues. Trimming pared 6 bases from V and 0 bases from J, leaving 12 bases between. The CDR3 DNA reads as TGCAGCGTCCAACAGGTTAACTCCTACGAGCAGTACTTC. As protein: CSVQQVNSYEQYF.

The V gene is TRBV5-8, the J gene TRBJ1-2; D unclear. Germline-derived CDR1 and CDR2 are SGHTS and YDEGEE. This CDR3 spans 15 amino acids. Trimming pared 2 bases from V and 4 bases from J, leaving 15 bases between. CDR3 in DNA: TGTGCCAGCAGCTTCATTCAGGAGAAATTCTATGGCTACACCTTC. Protein: CASSFIQEKFYGYTF.

CDR3 nucleotides: TGCAGTGCCCCTATTATCGGGAGCTCCTACAATGAGCAGTTCTTC. Amino acids: CSAPIIGSSYNEQFF. The V and J genes are TRBV20-1 and TRBJ2-1; a possible D gene is TRBD2 (6 bases). The CDR3 contains 15 residues. Germline loops: CDR1 DFQATT, CDR2 SNEGSKA (reference sequence). The V end was cut by 6 bases, the J end by 0 bases, with 15 bases between.

The J gene is TRBJ2-7, the V gene TRBV27, with D perhaps matching TRBD2 (6 bases). Trimming removed 8 bases from V and 2 bases from J, with 13 bases in between. The CDR3 runs 13 residues. Germline CDR1 reads MNHEY; CDR2 reads SMNVEV (reference sequence). The CDR3 sequence is CASGGTLPYEQYF. The CDR3, as DNA: TGTGCCAGCGGGGGGACCCTGCCCTACGAGCAGTACTTC.

The chain has TRBV12-3 or TRBV12-4 and TRBJ1-5; possibly TRBD1 for D (5 bases). The CDR3 runs to 17 residues. With 1 base removed from V and 1 base from J, the gap between germline ends came to 14 bases. Written as DNA, the CDR3 is TGTGCCAGCAGTTTAGAGGAGGGGCCGGGAAGCAATCAGCCCCAGCATTTT. Residues: CASSLEEGPGSNQPQHF.

This clonotype was seen more than once but under ten times. The rearrangement uses TRBV4-2 and TRBJ2-1, with no clear D. V gave up 1 base and J gave up 8 bases, with 15 bases separating them. The V gene's germline CDR1 is LGHNA and CDR2 YNFKEQ. This CDR3 spans 15 amino acids. This chain's CDR3 is CASSQVLPPSDEQFF. Here the CDR3 DNA reads TGTGCCAGCAGCCAAGTTCTTCCCCCGTCAGATGAGCAGTTCTTC.

This clonotype showed up just a few times. The V gene is TRBV5-6, the J gene TRBJ2-1; 7 bases agree with TRBD2. The J segment lost 0 bases and the V segment lost 3 bases, leaving 6 bases of the junction unmatched. This CDR3 region has 16 residues. CDR1 and CDR2 (germline): SGHDT, YYEEEE. The CDR3 coding sequence is TGTGCCAGCAGCTCCGTCACGGGGGGCTCCTACAATGAGCAGTTCTTC. Its translation is CASSSVTGGSYNEQFF.

The chain joins TRBV12-3 or TRBV12-4 to TRBJ2-2; 9 nucleotides align to TRBD2. The CDR3 is 14 amino acids. V trimming: 6 bases; J trimming: 7 bases; junction bases outside the gene matches: 6. The CDR3 DNA sequence: TGTGCCAGCAGCCCTAGCGGGATAGGCGGGGAGCTGTTTTTT. This sequence encodes CASSPSGIGGELFF.

The rearrangement links TRBV5-1 to TRBJ2-7, with 7 bases lining up with TRBD1. CDR1 is SGHRS, CDR2 YFSETQ, per germline. The CDR3 spans 13 residues. V lost 2 bases, J lost 3 bases, and 2 bases stayed unmatched. CDR3 amino acids: CASSFDRDYEQYF. The CDR3 DNA follows: TGCGCCAGCAGCTTTGACAGGGACTACGAGCAGTACTTC.

The chain employs TRBV7-9 and TRBJ2-3; maybe TRBD1 (6 bases). Germline CDR1 and CDR2: SEHNR and FQNEAQ (reference sequence). The CDR3 consists of 14 residues. V dropped 5 bases and J dropped 3 bases, with 12 bases sitting between them. The DNA for the CDR3 is TGTGCCAGCAGCGACGTAACAGGGACAGATACGCAGTATTTT. Its protein is CASSDVTGTDTQYF. Complete variable domain (other parts from reference TRBV7-9 and TRBJ2-3): DTGVSQNPRHKITKRGQNVTFRCDPISEHNRLYWYRQTLGQGPEFLTYFQNEAQLEKSRLLSDRFSAERPKGSFSTLEIQRTEQGDSAMYLCASSDVTGTDTQYFGPGTRLTVL.

This clonotype was seen only a few times. This chain joins TRBV7-9 and TRBJ2-2, with D possibly being TRBD2 (5 bases). Germline CDR1 and CDR2: SEHNR and FQNEAQ (reference sequence). The CDR3 consists of 15 residues. Trimming pared 3 bases from V and 3 bases from J, leaving 11 bases between. This CDR3 reads CASSFMKGDTGELFF. For the CDR3, the DNA is TGTGCCAGCAGCTTTATGAAGGGAGACACCGGGGAGCTGTTTTTT.

This clonotype occurred once. The chain carries TRBV27 and TRBJ2-3, with D unclear. Germline CDR1 is MNHEY and CDR2 is SMNVEV (reference sequence). CDR3 size: 14 residues. Trimming stripped 3 bases from V and 3 bases from J, with 10 bases between. The CDR3 region has the DNA TGTGCCAGCAGTTTTGTATCCGGAACAGATACGCAGTATTTT. This gives the protein CASSFVSGTDTQYF.

The V gene is TRBV9, the J gene TRBJ2-3; 9 bases fit TRBD2. This CDR3 comprises 20 residues. Germline CDR1 and CDR2: SGDLS and YYNGEE. Trimming cost V 0 bases and J 5 bases; bases outside gene matches: 19. CDR3 bases: TGTGCCAGCAGCGTAGCTACAGGGCCCGAGCTAGCGGGATGGGGAGATACGCAGTATTTT. Translated, it gives CASSVATGPELAGWGDTQYF.

The sample holds a few counts of this clonotype. V is TRBV6-1 and J is TRBJ2-5; TRBD1 is a possible D gene (5 bases). This CDR3 region has 15 residues. Germline loops: CDR1 MNHNS, CDR2 SASEGT. V dropped 6 bases and J dropped 1 base, with 15 bases sitting between them. Here the CDR3 DNA reads TGTGCCAGCAGCCAAAGGGGCTACGCCCAAGAGACCCAGTACTTC. Encoded protein: CASSQRGYAQETQYF.

This clonotype has a count of ten or more. This rearrangement joins TRBV20-1 to TRBJ1-6, with TRBD1 matching over 7 bases. CDR1 and CDR2 from the germline V gene are DFQATT and SNEGSKA (reference sequence). V trimming: 0 bases; J trimming: 7 bases; junction bases outside the gene matches: 3. CDR3 length equals 14 residues. CDR3 sequence: CSAREGTENSPLHF. CDR3 sequence (DNA): TGCAGTGCTAGAGAAGGGACAGAGAATTCACCCCTCCACTTT.